Listed below are T cell receptor beta chains from one sample, sequenced in a study of post-analysis software for immune sequencing data. MiXCR, applied by TCRdb to the PCR reads, yields one record per CDR3 protein. The table records 750,000 to 950,000 distinct CDR3 sequences, roughly half of them present only once. Material for sequencing was blood. These receptors were taken from a girl aged 10 to 17 with multiple sclerosis. CDR3s include the opening cysteine and the closing phenylalanine or tryptophan. D genes are given only for firm matches. Clone size is stated in some rows and not others, as once, few, many or a class when expanded.

j_call v_call d_call clone_size cdr3_nt cdr3_aa
TRBJ1-2 TRBV20-1 . few TGCAGTGCTAGCGGGACCCGACAGGCTAACTATGGCTACACCTTC CSASGTRQANYGYTF
TRBJ2-5 TRBV15 TRBD1 . TGTGCCACCAGCAGAGTGACGGGACAGGGGAACCAAGAGACCCAGTACTTC CATSRVTGQGNQETQYF
TRBJ2-5 TRBV5-1 TRBD1 few TGCGCCAGCAGCTTGCAAGGGACAGAAGAGACCCAGTACTTC CASSLQGTEETQYF
TRBJ2-1 TRBV20-1 TRBD2 . TGCAGTGCTAGAGTCTCTTCGGGACTAGCAAAATACAATGAGCAGTTCTTC CSARVSSGLAKYNEQFF
TRBJ2-7 TRBV5-1 . . TGCGCCAGCAGCTTGGCGTCACGGGCCTACGAGCAGTACTTC CASSLASRAYEQYF
TRBJ1-5 TRBV29-1 . . TGCAGCGTCGCACAGGCGCTGGGCAATCAGCCCCAGCATTTT CSVAQALGNQPQHF
TRBJ2-7 TRBV5-1 . . TGCGCCAGCAGCTTGGACCTTGGGGCCTACGAGCAGTACTTC CASSLDLGAYEQYF
TRBJ1-2 TRBV14 . . TGTGCCAGCAGCCAAGAAAAGGGTCCAAACTATGGCTACACCTTC CASSQEKGPNYGYTF
TRBJ2-7 TRBV25-1 . few TGTGCCAGCAGTGAATATGGGCACGAGCAGTACTTC CASSEYGHEQYF
TRBJ2-7 TRBV10-3 TRBD2 once TGTGCCATCGGGGGGACTAGCGGGAGGGCCTACGAGCAGTACTTC CAIGGTSGRAYEQYF
TRBJ1-1 TRBV18 . . TGTGCCAGCTCATCAGTCAGGGACCTGCACACTGAAGCTTTCTTT CASSSVRDLHTEAFF
TRBJ2-7 TRBV28 . . TGTGCCAGCAGTTCGCGGTACAGGGTCTCCTACGAGCAGTACTTC CASSSRYRVSYEQYF
TRBJ1-4 TRBV7-9 . . TGTGCCAGCAGCTTAGACGTGGCAACTAATGAAAAACTGTTTTTT CASSLDVATNEKLFF
TRBJ2-3 TRBV5-1 TRBD2 . TGCGCCAGCAGCTTGGTGATGGCGGGGGAGGCAGATACGCAGTATTTT CASSLVMAGEADTQYF
TRBJ2-1 TRBV6-1 TRBD2 . TGTGCCAGCAGTGAACGGGGGGGGACACTCTACAATGAGCAGTTCTTC CASSERGGTLYNEQFF
TRBJ2-7 TRBV10-3 TRBD2 . TGTGCCATCACACCGGGACTAGCGGGTAATGAGCAGTACTTC CAITPGLAGNEQYF
TRBJ2-3 TRBV9 TRBD2 . TGTGCCAGCAGCGTCCAAGCGGCTAGCGGGACCCTGGTGGATACGCAGTATTTT CASSVQAASGTLVDTQYF
TRBJ2-7 TRBV5-1 . . TGCGCCAGCAGTATTGGCGGGGTCTACTACGAGCAGTACTTC CASSIGGVYYEQYF
TRBJ1-2 TRBV20-1 TRBD1 few TGCAGTGCTAAAGCGGGGCAGGGGGCGGGTGGCTACACCTTC CSAKAGQGAGGYTF
TRBJ2-5 TRBV12-3/TRBV12-4 . few TGTGCCAGCAGTTTAGTGGCTGGGACCCAGTACTTC CASSLVAGTQYF
TRBJ2-1 TRBV29-1 . few TGCAGCGTTGATAGTCCAAATGAGCAGTTCTTC CSVDSPNEQFF
TRBJ1-1 TRBV20-1 . . TGCAGTGCTAGAGTCACTCTGAACACTGAAGCTTTCTTT CSARVTLNTEAFF
TRBJ1-1 TRBV9 . few TGTGCCAGCAGCGCCGCGGGGAGCAACACTGAAGCTTTCTTT CASSAAGSNTEAFF
TRBJ2-7 TRBV6-1 TRBD1 . TGTGCCAGCAGTGAAGCCCCGGGACAGGGGGCGGACGAGCAGTACTTC CASSEAPGQGADEQYF
TRBJ2-7 TRBV5-1 TRBD1 few TGCGCCGGCAGCTTAGGACAGGGGGCCAAAACCTACGAGCAGTACTTC CAGSLGQGAKTYEQYF
TRBJ2-7 TRBV12-3/TRBV12-4 . . TGTGCCAGCAGTCGAACGGCTTACGAGCAGTACTTC CASSRTAYEQYF
TRBJ2-5 TRBV9 . few TGTGCCAGCAGCGCTTCCCGAGTTTTTGAGTCAGGTTCGGAGACCCAGTACTTC CASSASRVFESGSETQYF
TRBJ2-5 TRBV20-1 TRBD2 few TGCAGTGCTAGACGTGGGGGAGATAGCGGGAGGGAGACCCAGTACTTC CSARRGGDSGRETQYF
TRBJ2-1 TRBV3-1 . . TGTGCCAGCAGCCAAGGGAGCTTGGGCTCCTCTAGAGACAATGAGCAGTTCTTC CASSQGSLGSSRDNEQFF
TRBJ2-5 TRBV29-1 TRBD2 few TGCAGCGTCGGCCTAGCGGGAAGGCGAGAGACCCAGTACTTC CSVGLAGRRETQYF
TRBJ2-4 TRBV6-1 . . TGTGCCAGCAGTGGGGTCCGACAGAGAAACATTCAGTACTTC CASSGVRQRNIQYF
TRBJ2-3 TRBV7-8 TRBD2 . TGTGCCAGCAGCTTAGGGACTAGCGGATTTCAGTATTTT CASSLGTSGFQYF
TRBJ2-3 TRBV7-2 TRBD2 . TGTGCCAGCAGCTTAGCGTCGGCTAGCGGACCCACAGATACGCAGTATTTT CASSLASASGPTDTQYF
TRBJ2-7 TRBV12-3/TRBV12-4 TRBD1 few TGTGCCAGCAGGAGGACAGGAAGGTCCTACGAGCAGTACTTC CASRRTGRSYEQYF
TRBJ2-7 TRBV5-1 . . TGCGCCAGCAGCTTTAGTTACGGACCCTACGAGCAGTACTTC CASSFSYGPYEQYF
TRBJ2-4 TRBV30 . . TGTGCCTGGACAGTCGGTGGGGACATTCAGTACTTC CAWTVGGDIQYF
TRBJ2-1 TRBV2 . . TGTGCCAGCTCGTTGAGCGATGAGCAGTTCTTC CASSLSDEQFF
TRBJ2-1 TRBV5-1 . . TGCGCCAGCAGCTTGGCCCTAGCCTCCGTCAATGAGCAGTTCTTC CASSLALASVNEQFF
TRBJ2-2 TRBV9 . . TGTGCCAGCAGCGTAGGTCGGCTAGGCGCCGGGGAGCTGTTTTTT CASSVGRLGAGELFF
TRBJ1-2 TRBV6-5 TRBD1 few TGTGCCAGCAGTTTCGGACAGGGCGAAGCGGGTCGCTACACCTTC CASSFGQGEAGRYTF
TRBJ2-1 TRBV5-5 TRBD2 few TGTGCCAGCAGTCCTATACTAGCGGGAAGATCACAGTTCTTC CASSPILAGRSQFF
TRBJ2-1 TRBV4-2 . . TGTGCCAGCAGCCAAGAGCGGGCCGCGAACAATGAGCAGTTCTTC CASSQERAANNEQFF
TRBJ1-1 TRBV2 . . TGTGCCAGCATCCAGGAGGCGAACACTGAAGCTTTCTTT CASIQEANTEAFF
TRBJ1-2 TRBV7-8 . few TGCGCCAGCAGCCCACCTGGGACGGGAAACTATGGCTACACCTTC CASSPPGTGNYGYTF
TRBJ2-1 TRBV20-1 TRBD2 . TGCAGTGCTCCAAGGCTAGCGGGGGTCCACAATGAGCAGTTCTTC CSAPRLAGVHNEQFF
TRBJ2-1 TRBV10-3 . . TGTGCCGCCCAAGGTAGAGGCGGGGACTCCTACAATGAGCAGTTCTTC CAAQGRGGDSYNEQFF
TRBJ2-1 TRBV29-1 . . TGCAGCGTTGACTTCGTTCTCTACAATGAGCAGTTCTTC CSVDFVLYNEQFF
TRBJ2-5 TRBV3-1 . . TGTGCCAGCAGCCACTTAGGGGGACAAGAGACCCAGTACTTC CASSHLGGQETQYF
TRBJ2-6 TRBV3-1 TRBD1 . TGTGCCAGCAGCCAAAGGGGGCCCGGGGCCAACGTCCTGACTTTC CASSQRGPGANVLTF
TRBJ1-2 TRBV7-9 . . TGTGCCAGCAGCTTAGATGGGGTCCCCAGGCCTGGCTACACCTTC CASSLDGVPRPGYTF
TRBJ2-2 TRBV6-5 . . TGTGCCAGCAGTTCTATTCAGGGGGGGGATTACACCGGGGAGCTGTTTTTT CASSSIQGGDYTGELFF
TRBJ2-7 TRBV5-5 TRBD1 . TGTGCCAGCAGCTTGGGCAGTAGGACAGGGGGGTACGAGCAGTACTTC CASSLGSRTGGYEQYF
TRBJ2-5 TRBV5-6 . . TGTGCCAGCAACTTTATAGCGTCGGAGACCCAGTACTTC CASNFIASETQYF
TRBJ2-7 TRBV7-9 . few TGTGCCAGCAGCTTCCCAGTCCACGAGCAGTACTTC CASSFPVHEQYF
TRBJ1-5 TRBV20-1 . few TGCAGTGCTAGAATAAACAGGGATCAGCCCCAGCATTTT CSARINRDQPQHF
TRBJ1-1 TRBV5-1 TRBD1 . TGCGCCAGCAGCTCCGGGACAGGGGGTTACACTGAAGCTTTCTTT CASSSGTGGYTEAFF